This TCR beta chain was sequenced during a study of OX40 agonist ivuxolimab in advanced cancers. The wider study: Ivuxolimab is a fully human IgG2 antibody that activates OX40 (CD134).

This table comes from immunoSEQ multiplex PCR, and its TCRdb copy is limited to in-frame clones, with some not included. The sample has roughly 23,000 clones; around four fifths are singletons. CDR3 length: 12 residues. Germline V gene lookup returns CDR1 ENHRY and CDR2 SYGVKD. Trimming took 6 bases from V and 7 from J, leaving 10 bases between them. Sampled blood was obtained at baseline, cycle 4 day 1, and cycle 7 day 1. The sample here was CD4+ or CD8+ T cells sorted from blood, taken in a trial of the OX40 agonist ivuxolimab. This receptor was taken from an adult with an advanced solid tumor such as melanoma, head and neck, liver or kidney cancer. The chain is built from TRBV10-3 and TRBJ2-1; a weak D match, TRBD1 (6 bases). CDR3 bases: TGTGCCATCAGGAACGACAGGAATGAGCAGTTCTTC. Its translation: CAIRNDRNEQFF.